Following are 8 T cell receptor beta chains from one sample sequenced in a study of blood T cell repertoires in COVID-19. TCRdb keeps only in-frame clones here, not all; method: immunoSEQ multiplex PCR. The sample has around 250,000 clones, about nine tenths seen once; the top ten hold about 5.9%. The sequenced sample consisted of peripheral blood. Receptor source: a man in his fifties or sixties with acute or convalescent COVID-19.

The genes are TRBV7-9 and TRBJ2-7; weak D call: TRBD2 (6 bases). From germline, CDR1 is SEHNR and CDR2 FQNEAQ (reference sequence). Trimming removed 4 bases at V and 1 base at J, with 14 bases between. The CDR3 contains 15 residues. The CDR3 loop reads CASSSGRGKSYEQYF. The DNA of the CDR3 is TGTGCCAGCAGCTCGGGACGGGGGAAATCCTACGAGCAGTACTTC.

This clone was recorded only once. The chain couples TRBV29-1 to TRBJ1-3; D unclear. Per germline, CDR1 SQVTM and CDR2 ANQGSEA. The CDR3 has 13 residues. Trimming removed 5 bases from V and 2 bases from J, with 10 bases in between. In DNA form, the CDR3 reads TGCAGCGTTTCACTGGAGGCTGGAAACACCATATATTTT. Translation: CSVSLEAGNTIYF.

This chain connects TRBV27 to TRBJ2-7; possibly TRBD1 for D (7 bases). CDR1 and CDR2 from the germline V gene are MNHEY and SMNVEV (reference sequence). V shed 5 bases and J shed 2 bases, with 19 bases lying between them. This CDR3 contains 16 residues. This chain's CDR3 is CASSGGGRGHPYEQYF. CDR3 nucleotide sequence: TGTGCCAGCAGTGGAGGGGGCAGGGGCCATCCCTACGAGCAGTACTTC.

The chain links TRBV4-1 to TRBJ2-3; the D is unclear. V dropped 4 bases and J dropped 6 bases, with 8 bases sitting between them. This CDR3 is built from 12 residues. Germline values: CDR1 MGHRA, CDR2 YSYEKL. CDR3 sequence: CASSPLSDTQYF. The CDR3 region has the DNA TGCGCCAGCAGCCCCCTCTCGGATACGCAGTATTTT.

This chain uses TRBV9 with TRBJ2-4; 11 bases are a match to TRBD2. This CDR3 spans 15 amino acids. Germline-derived CDR1 and CDR2 are SGDLS and YYNGEE. With 4 bases clipped from V and 6 bases from J, the junction kept 6 bases outside the gene matches. The CDR3 loop reads CASSNDGLAGNIQYF. The CDR3 coding sequence is TGTGCCAGCAGCAATGACGGACTAGCGGGAAACATTCAGTACTTC. Using reference TRBV9 and TRBJ2-4 for the parts outside the CDR3, the full variable domain is DSGVTQTPKHLITATGQRVTLRCSPRSGDLSVYWYQQSLDQGLQFLIQYYNGEERAKGNILERFSAQQFPDLHSELNLSSLELGDSALYFCASSNDGLAGNIQYFGAGTRLSVL.

The V and J genes are TRBV3-1 (or the pseudogene TRBV3-2) and TRBJ1-3, with 11 bases lining up with TRBD1. The V gene end was trimmed by 0 bases and the J gene end by 3 bases; junction bases not matched to a gene: 13. This CDR3 region has 20 residues. Germline lookup yields CDR1 LGHDT and CDR2 YNNKEL (reference sequence). The CDR3 DNA sequence: TGTGCCAGCAGCCAAGATAATTGGACAGGGGGCACGTTTTATGGAAACACCATATATTTT. Its protein is CASSQDNWTGGTFYGNTIYF.

This clone was seen more than once but under ten times. The chain couples TRBV19 to TRBJ2-7; TRBD2 aligns across 8 bases. The trim removed 6 bases at V and 2 bases at J, leaving 9 bases unmatched. The CDR3 runs 15 residues. The V gene's germline CDR1 is LNHDA and CDR2 SQIVND (reference sequence). CDR3 nucleotide sequence: TGTGCCAGTAGACCCGGTGGAGCGGGGGCCTACGAGCAGTACTTC. Translation: CASRPGGAGAYEQYF.

The rearrangement uses TRBV29-1 and TRBJ2-7; 7 bases line up with TRBD1. The CDR3 runs to 13 residues. Per germline, CDR1 SQVTM and CDR2 ANQGSEA. Losses at the gene ends were 6 bases for V and 6 bases for J; bases not matched to a gene: 11. CDR3: CSVHRDRLSEQYF. In nucleotides, the CDR3 is TGCAGCGTCCACCGGGACAGACTCTCCGAGCAGTACTTC.